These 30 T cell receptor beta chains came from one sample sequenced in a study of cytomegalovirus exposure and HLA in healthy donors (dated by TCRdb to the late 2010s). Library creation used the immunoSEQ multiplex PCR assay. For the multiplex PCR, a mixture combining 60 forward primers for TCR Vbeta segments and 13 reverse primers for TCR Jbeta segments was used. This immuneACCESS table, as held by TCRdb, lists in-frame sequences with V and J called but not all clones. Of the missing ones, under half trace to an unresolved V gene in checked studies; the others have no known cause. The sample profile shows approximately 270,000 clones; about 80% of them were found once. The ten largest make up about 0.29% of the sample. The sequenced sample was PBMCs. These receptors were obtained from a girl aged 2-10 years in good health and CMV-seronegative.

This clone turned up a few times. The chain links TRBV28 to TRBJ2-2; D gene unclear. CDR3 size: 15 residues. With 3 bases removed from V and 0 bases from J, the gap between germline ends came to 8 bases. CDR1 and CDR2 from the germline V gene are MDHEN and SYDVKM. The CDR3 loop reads CASSFVFSNTGELFF. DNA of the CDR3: TGTGCCAGCAGTTTTGTATTCTCGAACACCGGGGAGCTGTTTTTT.

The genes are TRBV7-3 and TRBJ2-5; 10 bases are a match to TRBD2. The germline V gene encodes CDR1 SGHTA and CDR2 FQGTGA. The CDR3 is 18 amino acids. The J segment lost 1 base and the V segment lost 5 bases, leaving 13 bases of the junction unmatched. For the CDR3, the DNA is TGTGCCAGCAGCCCGCTTAAGGTTAGCGGGGGGTCCCAAGAGACCCAGTACTTC. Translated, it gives CASSPLKVSGGSQETQYF. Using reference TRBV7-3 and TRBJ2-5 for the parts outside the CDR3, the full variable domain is GAGVSQTPSNKVTEKGKYVELRCDPISGHTALYWYRQSLGQGPEFLIYFQGTGAADDSGLPNDRFFAVRPEGSVSTLKIQRTERGDSAVYLCASSPLKVSGGSQETQYFGPGTRLLVL.

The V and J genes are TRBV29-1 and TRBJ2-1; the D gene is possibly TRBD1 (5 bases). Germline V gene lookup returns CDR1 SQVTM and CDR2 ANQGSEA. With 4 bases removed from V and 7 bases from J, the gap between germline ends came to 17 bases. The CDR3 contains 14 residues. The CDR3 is CSVVVGPLENEQFF. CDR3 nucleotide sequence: TGCAGCGTTGTGGTGGGGCCCCTAGAGAATGAGCAGTTCTTC.

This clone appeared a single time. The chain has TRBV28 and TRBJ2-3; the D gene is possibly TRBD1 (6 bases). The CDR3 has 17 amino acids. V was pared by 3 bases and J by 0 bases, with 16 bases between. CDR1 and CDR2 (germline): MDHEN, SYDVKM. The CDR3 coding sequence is TGTGCCAGCAGTTTTTACCAACAGGGTTTTAGCACAGATACGCAGTATTTT. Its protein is CASSFYQQGFSTDTQYF.

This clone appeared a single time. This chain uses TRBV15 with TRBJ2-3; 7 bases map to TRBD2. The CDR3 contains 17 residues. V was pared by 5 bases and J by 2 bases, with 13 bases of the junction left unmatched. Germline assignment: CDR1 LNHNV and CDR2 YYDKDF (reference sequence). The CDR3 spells CATSETGTTVHTDTQYF. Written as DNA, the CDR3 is TGTGCCACCAGCGAGACCGGGACTACGGTTCACACAGATACGCAGTATTTT. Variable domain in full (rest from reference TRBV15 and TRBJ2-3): DAMVIQNPRYQVTQFGKPVTLSCSQTLNHNVMYWYQQKSSQAPKLLFHYYDKDFNNEADTPDNFQSRRPNTSFCFLDIRSPGLGDTAMYLCATSETGTTVHTDTQYFGPGTRLTVL.

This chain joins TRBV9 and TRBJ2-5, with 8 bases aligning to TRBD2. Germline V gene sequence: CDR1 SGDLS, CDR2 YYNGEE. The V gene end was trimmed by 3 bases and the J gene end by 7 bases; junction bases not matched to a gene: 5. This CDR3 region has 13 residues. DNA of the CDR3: TGTGCCAGCAGCGCCGGGACTAGTCGGACCCAGTACTTC. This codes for CASSAGTSRTQYF.

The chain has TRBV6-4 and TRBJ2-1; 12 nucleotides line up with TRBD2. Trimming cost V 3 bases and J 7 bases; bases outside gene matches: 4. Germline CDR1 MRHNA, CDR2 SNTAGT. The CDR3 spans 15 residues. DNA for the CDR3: TGTGCCAGCAGTGAGACTAGCGGGAGTTCAAATGAGCAGTTCTTC. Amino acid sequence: CASSETSGSSNEQFF.

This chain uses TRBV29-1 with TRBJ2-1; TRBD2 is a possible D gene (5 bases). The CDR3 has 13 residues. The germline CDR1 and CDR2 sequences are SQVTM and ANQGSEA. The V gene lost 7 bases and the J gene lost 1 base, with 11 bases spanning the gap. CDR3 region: CSGGRGSYNEQFF. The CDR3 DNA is TGCAGCGGCGGGCGCGGTTCCTACAATGAGCAGTTCTTC.

CDR3 sequence (DNA): TGTGCCAGTAGTATAGAGCGGGAGCCCGGGGAGCTGTTTTTT. It encodes CASSIEREPGELFF. This chain uses TRBV19 with TRBJ2-2, with TRBD2 matching 7 bases. This CDR3 is 14 amino acids long. CDR1 is LNHDA and CDR2 is SQIVND in the germline V gene (reference sequence). The junction had 1 base not matched to a gene; V was cut back by 0 bases and J by 6 bases.

The CDR3 protein is CASSTPGHSGNTIYF. DNA of the CDR3: TGTGCCAGCAGCACCCCAGGACACTCTGGAAACACCATATATTTT. The gene calls are TRBV9 and TRBJ1-3; D is perhaps TRBD1 (5 bases). The V gene's germline CDR1 is SGDLS and CDR2 YYNGEE. The CDR3 is 15 amino acids. The V and J ends lost 4 bases and 0 bases respectively, with 11 bases between them.

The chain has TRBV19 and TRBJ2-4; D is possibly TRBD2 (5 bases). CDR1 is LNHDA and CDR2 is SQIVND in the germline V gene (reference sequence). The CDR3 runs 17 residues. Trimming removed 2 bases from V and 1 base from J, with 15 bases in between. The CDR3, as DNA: TGTGCCAGTAGTATACCCCCGGGAAGGTCGGCCAAAAACATTCAGTACTTC. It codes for CASSIPPGRSAKNIQYF.

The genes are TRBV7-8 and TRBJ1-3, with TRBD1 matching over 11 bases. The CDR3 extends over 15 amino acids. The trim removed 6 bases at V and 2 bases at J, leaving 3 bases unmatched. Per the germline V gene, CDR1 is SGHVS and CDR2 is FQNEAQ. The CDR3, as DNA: TGTGCCAGCAGTCCGGGACAGGGGGCTGGAAACACCATATATTTT. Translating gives CASSPGQGAGNTIYF.

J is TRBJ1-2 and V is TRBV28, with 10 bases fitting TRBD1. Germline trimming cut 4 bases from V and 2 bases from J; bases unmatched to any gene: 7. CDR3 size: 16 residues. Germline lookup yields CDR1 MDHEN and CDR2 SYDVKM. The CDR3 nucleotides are TGTGCCAGCAGTTATAACTCGGGACAGGGGAACTATGGCTACACCTTC. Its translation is CASSYNSGQGNYGYTF.

This CDR3 reads CASSLLGGFGETQYF. CDR3 coding DNA: TGTGCCAGCAGCCTCCTTGGAGGGTTTGGAGAGACCCAGTACTTC. The rearrangement links TRBV7-3 to TRBJ2-5, with a tentative D call TRBD2 (6 bases). Germline CDR1 and CDR2: SGHTA and FQGTGA. The CDR3 consists of 15 residues. V lost 5 bases and J lost 4, with 17 bases in between. Full variable domain (outside the CDR3, taken from reference TRBV7-3 and TRBJ2-5): GAGVSQTPSNKVTEKGKYVELRCDPISGHTALYWYRQSLGQGPEFLIYFQGTGAADDSGLPNDRFFAVRPEGSVSTLKIQRTERGDSAVYLCASSLLGGFGETQYFGPGTRLLVL.

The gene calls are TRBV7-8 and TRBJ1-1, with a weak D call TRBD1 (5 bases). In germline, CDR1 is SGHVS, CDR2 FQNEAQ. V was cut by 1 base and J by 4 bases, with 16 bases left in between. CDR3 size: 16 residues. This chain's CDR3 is CASSLVLGRVSTEAFF. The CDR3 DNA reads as TGTGCCAGCAGCTTAGTATTGGGCAGGGTGAGCACTGAAGCTTTCTTT. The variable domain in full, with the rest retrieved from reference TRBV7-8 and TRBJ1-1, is GAGVSQSPRYKVAKRGQDVALRCDPISGHVSLFWYQQALGQGPEFLTYFQNEAQLDKSGLPSDRFFAERPEGSVSTLKIQRTQQEDSAVYLCASSLVLGRVSTEAFFGQGTRLTVV.

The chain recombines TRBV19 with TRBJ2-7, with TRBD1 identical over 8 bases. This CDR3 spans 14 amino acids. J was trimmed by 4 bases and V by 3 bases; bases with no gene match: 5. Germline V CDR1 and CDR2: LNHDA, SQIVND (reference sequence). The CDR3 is CASSIGTGGYEQYF. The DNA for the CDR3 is TGTGCCAGTAGTATCGGGACAGGAGGATACGAGCAGTACTTC.

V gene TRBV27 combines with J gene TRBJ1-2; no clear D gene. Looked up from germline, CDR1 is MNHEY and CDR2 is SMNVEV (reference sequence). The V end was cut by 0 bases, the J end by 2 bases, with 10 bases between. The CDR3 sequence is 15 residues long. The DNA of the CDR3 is TGTGCCAGCAGTTTATCTTCAGTATCCAACTATGGCTACACCTTC. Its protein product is CASSLSSVSNYGYTF.

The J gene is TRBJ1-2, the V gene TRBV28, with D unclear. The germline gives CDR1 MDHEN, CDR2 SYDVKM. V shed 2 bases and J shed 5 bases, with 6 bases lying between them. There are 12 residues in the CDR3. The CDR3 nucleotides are TGTGCCAGCAGTTTAAGAGCATATGGCTACACCTTC. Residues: CASSLRAYGYTF.

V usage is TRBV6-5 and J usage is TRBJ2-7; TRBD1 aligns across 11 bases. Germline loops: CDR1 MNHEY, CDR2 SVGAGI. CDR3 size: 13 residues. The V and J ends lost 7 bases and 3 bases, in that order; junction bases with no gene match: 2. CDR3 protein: CASTGTGGYEQYF. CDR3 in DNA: TGTGCCAGCACAGGGACAGGGGGCTACGAGCAGTACTTC.

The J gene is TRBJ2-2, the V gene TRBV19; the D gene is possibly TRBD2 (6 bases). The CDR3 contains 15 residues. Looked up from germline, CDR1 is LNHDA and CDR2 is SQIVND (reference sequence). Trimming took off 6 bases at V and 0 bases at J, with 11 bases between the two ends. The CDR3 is CASRDYRSNTGELFF. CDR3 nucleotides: TGTGCCAGTAGGGACTACAGGTCGAACACCGGGGAGCTGTTTTTT.

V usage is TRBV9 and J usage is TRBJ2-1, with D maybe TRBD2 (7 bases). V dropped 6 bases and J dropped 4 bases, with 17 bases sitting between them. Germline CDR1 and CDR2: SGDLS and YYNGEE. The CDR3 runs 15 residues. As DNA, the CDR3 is TGTGCCAGCACAAATGGAGGGGGGGGATACAATGAGCAGTTCTTC. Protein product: CASTNGGGGYNEQFF.

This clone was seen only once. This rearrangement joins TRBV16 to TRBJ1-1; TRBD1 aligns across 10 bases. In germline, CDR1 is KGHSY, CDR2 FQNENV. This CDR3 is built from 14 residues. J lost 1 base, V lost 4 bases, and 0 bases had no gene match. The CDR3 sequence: CASSRTGGNTEAFF. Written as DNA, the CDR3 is TGTGCCAGCAGCCGGACAGGGGGGAACACTGAAGCTTTCTTT.

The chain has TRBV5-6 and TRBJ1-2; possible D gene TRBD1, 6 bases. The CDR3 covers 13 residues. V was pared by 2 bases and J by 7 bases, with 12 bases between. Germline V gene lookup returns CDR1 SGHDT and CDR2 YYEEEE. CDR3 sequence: CASSFDRFGGYTF. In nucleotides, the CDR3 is TGTGCCAGCAGCTTCGACAGGTTCGGTGGCTACACCTTC. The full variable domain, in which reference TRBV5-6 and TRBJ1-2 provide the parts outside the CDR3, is DAGVTQSPTHLIKTRGQQVTLRCSPKSGHDTVSWYQQALGQGPQFIFQYYEEEERQRGNFPDRFSGHQFPNYSSELNVNALLLGDSALYLCASSFDRFGGYTFGSGTRLTVV.

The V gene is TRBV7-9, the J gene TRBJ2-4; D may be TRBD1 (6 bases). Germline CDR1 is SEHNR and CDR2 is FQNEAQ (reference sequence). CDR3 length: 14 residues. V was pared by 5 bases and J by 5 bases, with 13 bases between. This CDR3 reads CASSPRAGENIQYF. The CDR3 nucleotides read TGTGCCAGCAGCCCTCGGGCAGGGGAAAACATTCAGTACTTC.

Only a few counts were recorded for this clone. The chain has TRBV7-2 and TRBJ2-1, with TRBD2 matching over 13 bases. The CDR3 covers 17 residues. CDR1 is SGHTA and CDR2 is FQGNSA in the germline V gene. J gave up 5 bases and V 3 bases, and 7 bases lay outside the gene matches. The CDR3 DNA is TGTGCCAGCAGCTTTCAACTAGCGGGGGGGTTCCACAATGAGCAGTTCTTC. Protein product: CASSFQLAGGFHNEQFF. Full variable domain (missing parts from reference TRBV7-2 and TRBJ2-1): GAGVSQSPSNKVTEKGKDVELRCDPISGHTALYWYRQSLGQGLEFLIYFQGNSAPDKSGLPSDRFSAERTGGSVSTLTIQRTQQEDSAVYLCASSFQLAGGFHNEQFFGPGTRLTVL.

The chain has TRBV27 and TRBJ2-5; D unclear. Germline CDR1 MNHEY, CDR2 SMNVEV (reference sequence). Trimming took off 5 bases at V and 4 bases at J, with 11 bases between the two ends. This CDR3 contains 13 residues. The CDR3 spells CASSPLSGETQYF. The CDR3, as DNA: TGTGCCAGCAGTCCTCTTTCGGGAGAGACCCAGTACTTC.

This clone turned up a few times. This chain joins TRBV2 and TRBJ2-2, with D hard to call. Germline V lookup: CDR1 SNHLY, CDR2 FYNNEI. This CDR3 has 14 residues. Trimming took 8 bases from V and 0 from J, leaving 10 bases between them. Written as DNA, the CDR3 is TGTGCCAGCGATACGGGTACGAACACCGGGGAGCTGTTTTTT. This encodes CASDTGTNTGELFF. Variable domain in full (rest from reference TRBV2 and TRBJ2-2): EPEVTQTPSHQVTQMGQEVILRCVPISNHLYFYWYRQILGQKVEFLVSFYNNEISEKSEIFDDQFSVERPDGSNFTLKIRSTKLEDSAMYFCASDTGTNTGELFFGEGSRLTVL.

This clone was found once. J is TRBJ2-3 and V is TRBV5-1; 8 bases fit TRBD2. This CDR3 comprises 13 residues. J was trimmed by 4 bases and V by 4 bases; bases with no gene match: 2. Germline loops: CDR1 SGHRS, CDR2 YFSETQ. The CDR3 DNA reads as TGCGCCAGCAGCGGTAGCGGGGCAGATACGCAGTATTTT. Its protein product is CASSGSGADTQYF.

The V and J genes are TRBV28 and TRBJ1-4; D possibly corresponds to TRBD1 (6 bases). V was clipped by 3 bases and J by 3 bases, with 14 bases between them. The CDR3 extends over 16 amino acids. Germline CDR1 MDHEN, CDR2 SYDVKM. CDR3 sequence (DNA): TGTGCCAGCAGTTTGACACAGGGAACTGCTAATGAAAAACTGTTTTTT. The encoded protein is CASSLTQGTANEKLFF.

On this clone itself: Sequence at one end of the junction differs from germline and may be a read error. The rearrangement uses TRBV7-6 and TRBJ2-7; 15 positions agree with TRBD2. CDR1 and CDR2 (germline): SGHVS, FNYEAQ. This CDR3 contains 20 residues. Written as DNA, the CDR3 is TGTGCCAGCAGCTTAGAAGGCATGGGACTAGCGGGGGGTAGCTCCTCCGAGCAGTACTTC. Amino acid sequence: CASSLEGMGLAGGSSSEQYF.